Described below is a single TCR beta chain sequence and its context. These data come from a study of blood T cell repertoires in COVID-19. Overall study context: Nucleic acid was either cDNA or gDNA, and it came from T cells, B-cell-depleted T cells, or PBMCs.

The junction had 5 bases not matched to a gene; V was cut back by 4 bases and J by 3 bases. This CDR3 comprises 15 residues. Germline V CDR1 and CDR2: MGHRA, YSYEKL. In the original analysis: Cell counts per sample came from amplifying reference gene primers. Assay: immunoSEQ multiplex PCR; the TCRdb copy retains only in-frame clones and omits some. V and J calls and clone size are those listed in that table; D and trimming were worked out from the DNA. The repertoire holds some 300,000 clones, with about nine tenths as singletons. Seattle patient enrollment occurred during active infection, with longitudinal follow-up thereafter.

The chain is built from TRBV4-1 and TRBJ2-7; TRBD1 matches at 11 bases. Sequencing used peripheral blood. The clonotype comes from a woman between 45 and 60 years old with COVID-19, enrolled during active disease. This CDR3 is CASSLPDRGLYEQYF. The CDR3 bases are TGCGCCAGCAGCCTCCCGGACAGGGGGCTCTACGAGCAGTACTTC.